These 14 T cell receptor beta chains came from one sample sequenced in a study of blood T cell repertoires in COVID-19. Here immunoSEQ multiplex PCR was the method, and the copy in TCRdb shows in-frame clones only, minus some. The profile shows a few hundred thousand clones, 88% of them singletons. The specimen was peripheral blood. All receptors derive from a man aged 55 to 70 who had recovered from COVID-19.

This clone was detected once. This CDR3 is CATQRDRSNEQFF. The CDR3 coding sequence is TGTGCCACCCAACGGGACAGGTCCAATGAGCAGTTCTTC. This sequence joins TRBV24-1 and TRBJ2-1; 8 positions match TRBD1. The germline CDR1 and CDR2 sequences are KGHDR and SFDVKD. This CDR3 region has 13 residues. Trimming cost V 9 bases and J 6 bases; bases outside gene matches: 6.

The chain uses TRBV5-1 and TRBJ1-6, with D possibly being TRBD1 (5 bases). V was trimmed by 0 bases and J by 5 bases, leaving 12 bases between them. Germline V gene sequence: CDR1 SGHRS, CDR2 YFSETQ. The CDR3 spans 16 residues. The CDR3 region is CASSLGDLADNSPLHF. The CDR3 nucleotides read TGCGCCAGCAGCTTGGGGGACTTAGCCGATAATTCACCCCTCCACTTT. The entire variable domain, with the rest obtained from reference TRBV5-1 and TRBJ1-6, is as follows: KAGVTQTPRYLIKTRGQQVTLSCSPISGHRSVSWYQQTPGQGLQFLFEYFSETQRNKGNFPGRFSGRQFSNSRSEMNVSTLELGDSALYLCASSLGDLADNSPLHFGNGTRLTVT.

This chain connects TRBV10-1 to TRBJ2-3, with TRBD1 matching 7 bases. Germline CDR1 and CDR2: WNHNN and SYGVQD (reference sequence). The CDR3 is made up of 14 amino acids. V was clipped by 8 bases and J by 0 bases; unmatched bases: 5. The CDR3 DNA follows: TGCGCCAGCCGGGAACAGGGGAGCACAGATACGCAGTATTTT. It specifies CASREQGSTDTQYF.

The chain couples TRBV2 to TRBJ2-7, with 9 positions matching TRBD2. Trimming at V came to 6 bases and at J to 4 bases, leaving 10 bases not matched to a gene. The length of the CDR3 is 15 residues. Germline V gene lookup returns CDR1 SNHLY and CDR2 FYNNEI. CDR3 bases: TGTGCCAGCAGGGAGGGTCTAGCGGGGCAATACGAGCAGTACTTC. Residues: CASREGLAGQYEQYF.

The rearrangement links TRBV10-2 to TRBJ2-1; the match to TRBD1 covers 8 bases. This CDR3 comprises 12 residues. The ends lost 10 bases at V and 6 bases at J; junction bases unmatched: 5. Per the germline V gene, CDR1 is WSHSY and CDR2 is SAAADI. The CDR3 sequence: CATGQGTNEQFF. CDR3 nucleotides: TGCGCCACCGGACAGGGTACCAATGAGCAGTTCTTC.

The chain is built from TRBV6-6 and TRBJ1-6, with TRBD1 matching over 8 bases. CDR1 and CDR2 (germline): MNHNY, SVGAGI (reference sequence). The V and J ends lost 5 bases and 7 bases, in that order; junction bases with no gene match: 13. The CDR3 covers 17 residues. DNA for the CDR3: TGTGCCAGCAGTCAACCTGACAGGGGATTGATCAATTCACCCCTCCACTTT. It yields the protein CASSQPDRGLINSPLHF.

This clone was seen only a few times. The V call is TRBV6-1, the J call TRBJ1-3, with a weak D call TRBD1 (5 bases). From germline, CDR1 is MNHNS and CDR2 SASEGT. This CDR3 comprises 15 residues. The V end was cut by 1 base, the J end by 2 bases, with 9 bases between. The CDR3 DNA reads TGTGCCAGCAGTGAAGTCGGGGGGACTGGAAACACCATATATTTT. Protein: CASSEVGGTGNTIYF.

The V gene is TRBV20-1, the J gene TRBJ2-3; 8 bases are a match to TRBD2. The germline CDR1 and CDR2 sequences are DFQATT and SNEGSKA (reference sequence). The CDR3 is 15 residues long. J lost 2 bases, V lost 3 bases, and 7 bases had no gene match. CDR3 sequence reads: CSASWSGGNTDTQYF. CDR3 in DNA: TGCAGTGCTAGTTGGAGCGGGGGAAACACAGATACGCAGTATTTT.

The chain carries TRBV19 and TRBJ2-3, with D perhaps matching TRBD1 (6 bases). The germline CDR1 and CDR2 sequences are LNHDA and SQIVND (reference sequence). This CDR3 has 15 amino acids. With 3 bases removed from V and 0 bases from J, the gap between germline ends came to 10 bases. CDR3 region: CASSITGPSTDTQYF. CDR3 in DNA: TGTGCCAGTAGTATTACAGGGCCTAGCACAGATACGCAGTATTTT.

The V and J genes are TRBV7-2 and TRBJ1-2; 7 nucleotides match TRBD1. CDR3 length equals 16 residues. CDR1 is SGHTA, CDR2 FQGNSA, per germline. V shed 3 bases, J shed 0 bases, and the junction held 7 bases outside the gene matches. The CDR3 DNA is TGTGCCAGCAGCTTTCCCACAGGGGTCCCTAACTATGGCTACACCTTC. It specifies CASSFPTGVPNYGYTF.

The chain carries TRBV19 and TRBJ2-7; D not certain. The length of the CDR3 is 13 residues. The ends were cut back, 1 base at V and 2 bases at J, with 6 bases in the middle. Germline lookup yields CDR1 LNHDA and CDR2 SQIVND (reference sequence). CDR3 in amino acids: CASSIVDTYEQYF. In nucleotides, the CDR3 is TGTGCCAGTAGTATAGTTGACACCTACGAGCAGTACTTC. Using reference TRBV19 and TRBJ2-7 for the parts outside the CDR3, the full variable domain is DGGITQSPKYLFRKEGQNVTLSCEQNLNHDAMYWYRQDPGQGLRLIYYSQIVNDFQKGDIAEGYSVSREKKESFPLTVTSAQKNPTAFYLCASSIVDTYEQYFGPGTRLTVT.

This clone was picked up one time. The chain has TRBV27 and TRBJ1-6, with D tentatively TRBD1 (6 bases). The V end was cut by 1 base, the J end by 5 bases, with 18 bases between. This CDR3 comprises 18 residues. The germline gives CDR1 MNHEY, CDR2 SMNVEV (reference sequence). The CDR3 region is CASSLWGGGGPNNSPLHF. The CDR3 DNA follows: TGTGCCAGCAGTTTATGGGGGGGAGGGGGTCCAAATAATTCACCCCTCCACTTT.

The rearrangement joins TRBV5-4 to TRBJ2-1; D gene uncertain. Germline V gene data show CDR1 as SGHNT and CDR2 as YYREEE (reference sequence). Trimming pared 4 bases from V and 9 bases from J, leaving 17 bases between. The CDR3 has 14 residues. CDR3 loop: CASSEILSTGEQFF. CDR3 DNA: TGTGCCAGCAGCGAGATCTTATCCACGGGTGAGCAGTTCTTC.

The J gene is TRBJ1-1, the V gene TRBV6-6; D perhaps matches TRBD1 (6 bases). V was shortened by 6 bases and J by 1 base, with 12 bases between the two germline ends. Germline V lookup: CDR1 MNHNY, CDR2 SVGAGI (reference sequence). This CDR3 has 14 amino acids. CDR3 in DNA: TGTGCCAGCAGGCATTCAGGGGCGAACACTGAAGCTTTCTTT. As protein: CASRHSGANTEAFF.